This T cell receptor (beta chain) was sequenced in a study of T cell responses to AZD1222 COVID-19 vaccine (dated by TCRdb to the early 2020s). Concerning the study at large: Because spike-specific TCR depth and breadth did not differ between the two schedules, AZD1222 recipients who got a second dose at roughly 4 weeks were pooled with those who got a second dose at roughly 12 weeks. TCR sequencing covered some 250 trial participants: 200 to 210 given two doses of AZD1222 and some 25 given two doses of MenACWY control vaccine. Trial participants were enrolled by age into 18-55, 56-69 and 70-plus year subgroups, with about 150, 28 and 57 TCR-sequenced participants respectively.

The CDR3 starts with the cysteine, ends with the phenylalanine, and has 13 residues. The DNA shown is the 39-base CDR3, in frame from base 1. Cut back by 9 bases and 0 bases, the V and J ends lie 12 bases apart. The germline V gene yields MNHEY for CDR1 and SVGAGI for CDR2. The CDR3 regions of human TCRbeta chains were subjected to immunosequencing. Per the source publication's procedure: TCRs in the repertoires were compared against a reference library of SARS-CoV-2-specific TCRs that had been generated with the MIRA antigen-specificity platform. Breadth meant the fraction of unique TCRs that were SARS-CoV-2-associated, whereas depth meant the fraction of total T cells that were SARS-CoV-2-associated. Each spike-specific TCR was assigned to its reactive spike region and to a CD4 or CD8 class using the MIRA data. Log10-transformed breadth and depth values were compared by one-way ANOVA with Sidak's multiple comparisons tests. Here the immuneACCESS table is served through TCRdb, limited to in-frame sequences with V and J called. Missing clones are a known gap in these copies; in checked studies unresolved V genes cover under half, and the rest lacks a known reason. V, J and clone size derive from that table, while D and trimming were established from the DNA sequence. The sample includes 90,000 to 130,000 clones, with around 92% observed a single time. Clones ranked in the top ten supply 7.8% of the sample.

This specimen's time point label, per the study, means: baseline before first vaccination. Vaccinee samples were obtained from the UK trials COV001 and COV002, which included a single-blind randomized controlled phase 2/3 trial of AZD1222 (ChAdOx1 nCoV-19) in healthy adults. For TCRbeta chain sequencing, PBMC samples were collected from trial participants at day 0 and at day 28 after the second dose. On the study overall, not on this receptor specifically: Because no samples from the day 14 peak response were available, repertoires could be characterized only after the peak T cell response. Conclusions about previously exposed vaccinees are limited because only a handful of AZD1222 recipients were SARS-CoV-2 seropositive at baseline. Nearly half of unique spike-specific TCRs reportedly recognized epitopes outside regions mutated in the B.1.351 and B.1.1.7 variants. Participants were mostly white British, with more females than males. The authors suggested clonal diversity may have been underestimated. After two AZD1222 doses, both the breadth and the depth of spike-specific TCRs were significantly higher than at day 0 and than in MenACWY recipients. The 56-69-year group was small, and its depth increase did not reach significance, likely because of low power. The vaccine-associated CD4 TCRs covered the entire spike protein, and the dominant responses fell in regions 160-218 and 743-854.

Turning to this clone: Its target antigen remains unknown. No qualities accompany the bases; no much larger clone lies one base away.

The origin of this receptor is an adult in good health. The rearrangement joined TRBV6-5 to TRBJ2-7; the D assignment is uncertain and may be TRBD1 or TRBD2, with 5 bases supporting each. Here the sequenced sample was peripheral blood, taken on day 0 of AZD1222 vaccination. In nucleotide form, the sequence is TGTGCCAGTGAGGGGAGAGCCTCCTACGAGCAGTACTTC. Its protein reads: CASEGRASYEQYF.